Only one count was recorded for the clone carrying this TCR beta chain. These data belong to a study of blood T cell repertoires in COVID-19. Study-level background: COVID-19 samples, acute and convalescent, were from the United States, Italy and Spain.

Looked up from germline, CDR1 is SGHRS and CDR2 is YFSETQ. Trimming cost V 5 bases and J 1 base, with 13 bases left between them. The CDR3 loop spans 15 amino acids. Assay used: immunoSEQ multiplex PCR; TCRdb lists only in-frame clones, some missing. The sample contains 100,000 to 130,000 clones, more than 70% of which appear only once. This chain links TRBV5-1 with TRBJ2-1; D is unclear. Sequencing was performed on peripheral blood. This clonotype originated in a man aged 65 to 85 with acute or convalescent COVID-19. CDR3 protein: CASSPEPGSYNEQFF. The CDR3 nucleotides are TGCGCCAGCAGTCCCGAGCCAGGTTCCTACAATGAGCAGTTCTTC.